A single sample gave rise to the 27 T cell receptor beta chains below, sequenced in a study of CD8+ T cells in alopecia areata. RNA, once extracted, was reverse transcribed into cDNA for use as the sequencing template. This table comes from immunoSEQ multiplex PCR, and its TCRdb copy is limited to in-frame clones, with some not included. The sample holds tens of thousands of clones, 60% seen once. Here the sequenced sample was CD8+ T cells sorted from blood, taken at week 0. These receptors were obtained from a human donor with alopecia areata.

The gene calls are TRBV6-6 and TRBJ1-1, with D tentatively TRBD1 (5 bases). The germline gives CDR1 MNHNY, CDR2 SVGAGI (reference sequence). The V and J ends lost 5 bases and 1 base respectively, with 11 bases between them. The CDR3 totals 14 residues. CDR3 bases: TGTGCCAGCAGTGGTTCCGGGGGGAACACTGAAGCTTTCTTT. It yields the protein CASSGSGGNTEAFF.

The rearrangement links TRBV7-2 to TRBJ2-3; TRBD2 matches 8 bases. The V segment lost 1 base and the J segment 4 bases; nucleotides outside the gene matches: 10. Germline-derived CDR1 and CDR2 are SGHTA and FQGNSA. The CDR3 spans 17 residues. The CDR3 DNA is TGTGCCAGCAGCTTAGTCGACGCGGGGGGCATGGCAGATACGCAGTATTTT. Translated, it gives CASSLVDAGGMADTQYF.

The sample holds a few counts of this clone. The chain uses TRBV27 and TRBJ1-2, with D maybe TRBD1 (6 bases). Trimming removed 6 bases from V and 5 bases from J, with 13 bases in between. Germline V gene sequence: CDR1 MNHEY, CDR2 SMNVEV (reference sequence). The CDR3 contains 13 residues. DNA of the CDR3: TGTGCCAGCAGCCAACAGGGTAGATATGGCTACACCTTC. Translated: CASSQQGRYGYTF.

V gene TRBV19 combines with J gene TRBJ2-7; 7 bases are a match to TRBD2. Germline trimming cut 2 bases from V and 2 bases from J; bases unmatched to any gene: 3. This CDR3 is 14 amino acids long. From germline, CDR1 is LNHDA and CDR2 SQIVND (reference sequence). CDR3 DNA: TGTGCCAGTAGTATATCCAGCGGGACCTACGAGCAGTACTTC. Protein: CASSISSGTYEQYF. The variable domain in full, with the rest retrieved from reference TRBV19 and TRBJ2-7, is DGGITQSPKYLFRKEGQNVTLSCEQNLNHDAMYWYRQDPGQGLRLIYYSQIVNDFQKGDIAEGYSVSREKKESFPLTVTSAQKNPTAFYLCASSISSGTYEQYFGPGTRLTVT.

The chain uses TRBV6-5 and TRBJ1-5; no definite D call. This CDR3 has 14 residues. The V end lost 0 bases, the J end lost 3 bases, and 6 bases lay between the germline ends. Per germline, CDR1 MNHEY and CDR2 SVGAGI. Here the CDR3 reads CASSYSGSNQPQHF. CDR3 bases: TGTGCCAGCAGTTACTCCGGGTCCAATCAGCCCCAGCATTTT.

This clone was seen only once. The V gene is TRBV4-3, the J gene TRBJ2-2; D is ambiguous. The germline CDR1 and CDR2 sequences are LGHNA and YSLEER. V was shortened by 1 base and J by 6 bases, with 9 bases between the two germline ends. The CDR3 sequence is 14 residues long. The CDR3 region is CASSQVYSPGELFF. The CDR3 nucleotides read TGCGCCAGCAGCCAAGTTTACAGCCCCGGGGAGCTGTTTTTT.

The chain is built from TRBV2 and TRBJ2-1; D ambiguous. The length of the CDR3 is 10 residues. Trimming cost V 5 bases and J 12 bases, with 8 bases left between them. Germline V CDR1 and CDR2: SNHLY, FYNNEI. CDR3 residues: CASSLWGQFF. The DNA of the CDR3 is TGTGCCAGCAGTCTGTGGGGGCAGTTCTTC.

This rearrangement joins TRBV28 to TRBJ2-5, with 8 bases matching TRBD2. CDR1 and CDR2 from the germline V gene are MDHEN and SYDVKM. The CDR3 contains 19 residues. The V and J ends lost 1 base and 7 bases, in that order; junction bases with no gene match: 20. CDR3 in amino acids: CASSLFYRQLELAAGTQYF. The CDR3 DNA reads as TGTGCCAGCAGTTTATTCTACAGACAGTTGGAACTAGCGGCTGGGACCCAGTACTTC.

The chain is built from TRBV7-9 and TRBJ1-5; TRBD1 might be the D (5 bases). The germline V gene has CDR1 SEHNR and CDR2 FQNEAQ (reference sequence). This CDR3 comprises 16 residues. Trimming left V 5 bases short and J 1 base short, with 15 bases between. As DNA, the CDR3 is TGTGCCAGCAGCAAAGGGGCAGGGCTGAGCAATCAGCCCCAGCATTTT. Translating gives CASSKGAGLSNQPQHF. The full variable domain, completed using reference TRBV7-9 and TRBJ1-5, is DTGVSQNPRHKITKRGQNVTFRCDPISEHNRLYWYRQTLGQGPEFLTYFQNEAQLEKSRLLSDRFSAERPKGSFSTLEIQRTEQGDSAMYLCASSKGAGLSNQPQHFGDGTRLSIL.

The chain couples TRBV30 to TRBJ2-1; 13 bases line up with TRBD2. With V trimmed by 3 bases and J by 3 bases, 5 bases remained unmatched. Germline-derived CDR1 and CDR2 are GTSNPN and SVGIG (reference sequence). The CDR3 consists of 16 residues. CDR3 amino acids: CAWSAGTSGIYNEQFF. DNA of the CDR3: TGTGCCTGGAGCGCCGGGACTAGCGGGATCTACAATGAGCAGTTCTTC.

This clone was seen only once. The chain joins TRBV30 to TRBJ1-2; 10 nucleotides align to TRBD1. Germline V gene sequence: CDR1 GTSNPN, CDR2 SVGIG (reference sequence). With V trimmed by 7 bases and J by 2 bases, 19 bases remained unmatched. The CDR3 totals 18 residues. For the CDR3, the DNA is TGTGCCTCAGTTCGTCCGGGACAGGGGACATATAGGAACTATGGCTACACCTTC. It translates to CASVRPGQGTYRNYGYTF.

The CDR3 here is CASSLALASLYTEAFF. CDR3 sequence (DNA): TGTGCCAGCAGCTTGGCGCTCGCCAGCCTTTACACTGAAGCTTTCTTT. The chain couples TRBV5-6 to TRBJ1-1; D ambiguous. This CDR3 is built from 16 residues. Germline CDR1 is SGHDT and CDR2 is YYEEEE. Trimming pared 0 bases from V and 3 bases from J, leaving 15 bases between.

The genes are TRBV2 and TRBJ2-7; D may be TRBD2 (5 bases). V lost 1 base and J 1 base, leaving 5 bases between the germline ends. The CDR3 spans 13 residues. The V gene's germline CDR1 is SNHLY and CDR2 FYNNEI. In DNA form, the CDR3 reads TGTGCCAGCAGTGAAGGACTATCCTACGAGCAGTACTTC. As protein: CASSEGLSYEQYF.

This chain joins TRBV25-1 and TRBJ1-5; 7 bases are shared with TRBD1. Trimming cost V 3 bases and J 6 bases; bases outside gene matches: 5. The CDR3 is made up of 14 amino acids. CDR1 MGHDK and CDR2 SYGVNS come from the germline V gene. The DNA for the CDR3 is TGTGCCAGCAGTGACTCCGCAGGGGGTCAGCCCCAGCATTTT. Protein product: CASSDSAGGQPQHF.

This sequence joins TRBV30 and TRBJ2-2; D remains ambiguous. The ends were cut back, 2 bases at V and 6 bases at J, with 7 bases in the middle. Germline V gene sequence: CDR1 GTSNPN, CDR2 SVGIG (reference sequence). The CDR3 covers 12 residues. The CDR3 spells CAWSSGPGELFF. CDR3 DNA sequence: TGTGCCTGGAGTAGTGGGCCCGGGGAGCTGTTTTTT.

The rearrangement uses TRBV27 and TRBJ1-1, with no clear D. V was clipped by 3 bases and J by 0 bases, with 8 bases between them. This CDR3 spans 14 amino acids. From germline, CDR1 is MNHEY and CDR2 SMNVEV (reference sequence). The CDR3: CASSLRDMNTEAFF. The CDR3 nucleotides read TGTGCCAGCAGTTTGAGAGATATGAACACTGAAGCTTTCTTT.

This chain links TRBV2 with TRBJ1-1; no reliable D call. This CDR3 has 13 amino acids. Germline V gives CDR1 SNHLY, CDR2 FYNNEI. Trimming stripped 7 bases from V and 0 bases from J, with 9 bases between. The CDR3 spells CASTGVMNTEAFF. The CDR3 nucleotides read TGTGCCAGCACCGGGGTGATGAACACTGAAGCTTTCTTT.

CDR3 sequence reads: CAWSSIPYSAHGYTF. The CDR3 DNA follows: TGTGCCTGGAGTTCGATCCCCTATTCGGCCCACGGCTACACCTTC. V and J are TRBV30 and TRBJ1-2; no clear D. Looked up from germline, CDR1 is GTSNPN and CDR2 is SVGIG (reference sequence). V shed 2 bases and J shed 8 bases, with 21 bases lying between them. This CDR3 has 15 amino acids.

This clone was observed a handful of times. The V and J genes are TRBV5-1 and TRBJ2-7, with 7 bases aligning to TRBD1. After removal of 5 bases from V and 1 base from J, the junction contained 12 bases not matched to a gene. In germline, CDR1 is SGHRS, CDR2 YFSETQ. This CDR3 has 16 amino acids. The DNA of the CDR3 is TGCGCCAGCAGTCTGAGAGCTCCAGGGGGATCCTACGAGCAGTACTTC. This encodes CASSLRAPGGSYEQYF.

This clone occurred a few times. This chain joins TRBV28 and TRBJ2-1; D is tentatively TRBD1 or TRBD2 (5 bases each). CDR1 is MDHEN, CDR2 SYDVKM, per germline. The length of the CDR3 is 15 residues. Trimming left V 2 bases short and J 7 bases short, with 15 bases between. In DNA form, the CDR3 reads TGTGCCAGCAGTTTAATTGGGCAGGGCGGGAATGAGCAGTTCTTC. This translates into CASSLIGQGGNEQFF.

With respect to this clone: Other nucleotide sequences from this sample produce the same CDR3. The CDR3 DNA follows: TGTGCCAGCAGCCCCGGCGGCTACGAGCAGTACTTC. This sequence encodes CASSPGGYEQYF. V gene TRBV7-9 combines with J gene TRBJ2-7; D ambiguous. The V end was cut by 5 bases, the J end by 3 bases, with 8 bases between. CDR1 is SEHNR and CDR2 is FQNEAQ in the germline V gene (reference sequence). CDR3 length equals 12 residues.

This clone was seen a handful of times. CDR3 nucleotide sequence: TGCAGCGTTGGGGTTCTCACCGGGGAGCTGTTTTTT. This codes for CSVGVLTGELFF. The gene calls are TRBV29-1 and TRBJ2-2; no firm D call. Trimming stripped 4 bases from V and 4 bases from J, with 7 bases between. Germline V gives CDR1 SQVTM, CDR2 ANQGSEA. The CDR3 spans 12 residues.

This chain uses TRBV7-7 with TRBJ1-3; D remains ambiguous. Germline CDR1 SSHAT, CDR2 FNYEAQ (reference sequence). There are 16 residues in the CDR3. V was pared by 5 bases and J by 4 bases, with 18 bases between. The CDR3 spells CASSPGGLGSGNTIYF. Here the CDR3 DNA reads TGTGCCAGCAGCCCCGGTGGGTTGGGTTCCGGAAACACCATATATTTT.

The V call is TRBV7-6, the J call TRBJ2-7; D is unresolved. The CDR3 runs 11 residues. Germline lookup yields CDR1 SGHVS and CDR2 FNYEAQ. Trimming removed 8 bases at V and 2 bases at J, with 7 bases between. CDR3 nucleotides: TGTGCCAGCGGCGGACCCTACGAGCAGTACTTC. It yields the protein CASGGPYEQYF.

The chain carries TRBV4-1 and TRBJ2-7; perhaps TRBD1 as D (6 bases). Trimming removed 1 base at V and 0 bases at J, with 10 bases between. The CDR3 runs to 15 residues. The germline V gene encodes CDR1 MGHRA and CDR2 YSYEKL. The CDR3 is CASSQAQGSSYEQYF. The CDR3 DNA is TGCGCCAGCAGCCAAGCCCAGGGGAGCTCCTACGAGCAGTACTTC.

Relative to its sample, this clone is medium-sized (0.01 to 0.1%). The chain combines TRBV18 with TRBJ2-2; D is perhaps TRBD2 (5 bases). This CDR3 is 18 amino acids long. V lost 1 base and J 3 bases, leaving 18 bases between the germline ends. CDR1 and CDR2 from the germline V gene are KGHSH and LQKENI. Here the CDR3 reads CASSPLERFEGHTGELFF. The CDR3 bases are TGTGCCAGCTCACCACTTGAAAGGTTTGAGGGTCACACCGGGGAGCTGTTTTTT.

This clone was seen a few times. This chain joins TRBV7-9 and TRBJ1-4, with 7 bases matching TRBD1. The CDR3 is made up of 14 amino acids. J was trimmed by 10 bases and V by 3 bases; bases with no gene match: 8. Germline V lookup: CDR1 SEHNR, CDR2 FQNEAQ (reference sequence). CDR3 in DNA: TGTGCCAGCAGCTTCGAACAGGGGATCGGAAAACTGTTTTTT. Residues: CASSFEQGIGKLFF.